The 24 T cell receptor beta chains given below trace back to one sample, sequenced in a study of early T cells in non-severe SARS-CoV-2 infection. In TCRdb, the 5' RACE reads were re-called with MiXCR into one record per CDR3 protein. The data contain tens of thousands of distinct CDR3 sequences, less than 15% of them singletons. Sequenced: whole blood. These TCRs come from an adult who was a healthcare worker with PCR-confirmed SARS-CoV-2 infection or an uninfected control (not recorded which).

This clonotype turned up a few times. The chain couples TRBV10-3 to TRBJ2-5; D not certain. This CDR3 region has 12 residues. CDR1 is ENHRY, CDR2 SYGVKD, per germline. Deletions cut 8 bases from V and 1 base from J, with 8 bases between. Here the CDR3 reads CAIGPFQETQYF. The CDR3 DNA is TGTGCCATCGGGCCCTTCCAAGAGACCCAGTACTTC.

This clonotype has only a few counts. The rearrangement uses TRBV19 and TRBJ2-2; the D gene could be TRBD1 or TRBD2 (6 bases each). The CDR3 runs 15 residues. Germline CDR1 LNHDA, CDR2 SQIVND (reference sequence). The V and J ends lost 7 bases and 1 base respectively, with 13 bases between them. In DNA form, the CDR3 reads TGTGCCAGTAAAGGGGGAGGCGGGAACACCGGGGAGCTGTTTTTT. Its translation is CASKGGGGNTGELFF.

This clonotype has a handful of counts. The chain uses TRBV10-1 and TRBJ2-7, with a weak D call TRBD1 (5 bases). V was pared by 6 bases and J by 3 bases, with 9 bases between. Germline loops: CDR1 WNHNN, CDR2 SYGVQD (reference sequence). The CDR3 runs to 12 residues. CDR3 residues: CASSDRNYEQYF. The CDR3 coding sequence is TGCGCCAGCAGCGACAGAAACTACGAGCAGTACTTC.

At least ten counts were recorded for this clonotype. The chain recombines TRBV7-6 with TRBJ2-3; D unclear. V was cut by 1 base and J by 1 base, with 12 bases left in between. Per germline, CDR1 SGHVS and CDR2 FNYEAQ. The CDR3 runs 16 residues. The CDR3 sequence is CASSLEPAEGTDTQYF. Here the CDR3 DNA reads TGTGCCAGCAGCTTAGAACCAGCCGAGGGCACAGATACGCAGTATTTT.

This clonotype turned up a few times. V usage is TRBV5-1 and J usage is TRBJ2-1; 13 bases line up with TRBD2. This CDR3 comprises 15 residues. With V trimmed by 4 bases and J by 9 bases, 7 bases remained unmatched. CDR1 SGHRS and CDR2 YFSETQ come from the germline V gene. CDR3 sequence reads: CASSLTSGREAEQFF. CDR3 coding DNA: TGCGCCAGCAGCCTAACTAGCGGGAGGGAGGCTGAGCAGTTCTTC.

At least ten counts were recorded for this clonotype. The rearrangement joins TRBV5-1 to TRBJ2-6; 8 bases map to TRBD1. Per germline, CDR1 SGHRS and CDR2 YFSETQ. The trim removed 5 bases at V and 2 bases at J, leaving 6 bases unmatched. The CDR3 runs to 16 residues. Here the CDR3 DNA reads TGCGCCAGCAGTCTGACAGGGGAGGCTGGGGCCAACGTCCTGACTTTC. Protein sequence: CASSLTGEAGANVLTF.

In this sample, this clonotype turned up a few times. V gene TRBV14 combines with J gene TRBJ1-2; no clear D. The CDR3 covers 12 residues. CDR1 and CDR2 from the germline V gene are SGHDN and FVKESK. The V and J ends lost 4 bases and 5 bases respectively, with 8 bases between them. The DNA for the CDR3 is TGTGCCAGCAGCCCCGGAAAATATGGCTACACCTTC. This encodes CASSPGKYGYTF.

In this sample, this clonotype turned up a few times. CDR3 DNA: TGTGCCAGCAGCGCGCATGGTGAAAAACTGTTTTTT. This codes for CASSAHGEKLFF. The chain is built from TRBV9 and TRBJ1-4, with unresolved D. The CDR3 has 12 amino acids. V was trimmed by 3 bases and J by 7 bases, leaving 7 bases between them. Germline-derived CDR1 and CDR2 are SGDLS and YYNGEE. Using reference TRBV9 and TRBJ1-4 for the parts outside the CDR3, the full variable domain is DSGVTQTPKHLITATGQRVTLRCSPRSGDLSVYWYQQSLDQGLQFLIQYYNGEERAKGNILERFSAQQFPDLHSELNLSSLELGDSALYFCASSAHGEKLFFGSGTQLSVL.

The CDR3 loop is CASTFTPSRGTEAFF. DNA of the CDR3: TGCGCCAGCACTTTTACACCCTCGAGAGGCACTGAAGCTTTCTTT. The rearrangement joins TRBV5-1 to TRBJ1-1; D ambiguous. The germline V gene encodes CDR1 SGHRS and CDR2 YFSETQ. This CDR3 spans 15 amino acids. Between the trimmed V and J ends, which lost 6 bases and 4 bases, there was a span of 19 bases.

The CDR3 is CASSVTSVGELFF. CDR3 nucleotides: TGTGCCAGCAGTGTGACTAGCGTCGGGGAGCTGTTTTTT. The genes are TRBV6-1 and TRBJ2-2; TRBD2 agrees at 8 bases. This CDR3 spans 13 amino acids. Germline V gives CDR1 MNHNS, CDR2 SASEGT. V lost 4 bases and J lost 7; bases outside the gene matches: 2.

CDR3 residues: CASKLADFYNEQFF. DNA of the CDR3: TGTGCCAGCAAACTAGCGGACTTCTACAATGAGCAGTTCTTC. V usage is TRBV6-5 and J usage is TRBJ2-1; 8 positions match TRBD2. The V and J ends lost 7 bases and 3 bases, in that order; junction bases with no gene match: 5. The V gene's germline CDR1 is MNHEY and CDR2 SVGAGI. The CDR3 loop spans 14 amino acids.

V gene TRBV28 combines with J gene TRBJ1-2; 8 bases are shared with TRBD1. V lost 7 bases, J lost 2 bases, and 3 bases stayed unmatched. The germline CDR1 and CDR2 sequences are MDHEN and SYDVKM. The CDR3 runs 13 residues. In DNA form, the CDR3 reads TGTGCCAGCACGCCAGGGGGCAACTATGGCTACACCTTC. This encodes CASTPGGNYGYTF.

CDR3 protein: CASSLRGQARRSPLHF. The CDR3 DNA sequence: TGTGCCAGCAGTTTACGGGGACAGGCCCGGAGATCACCCCTCCACTTT. J is TRBJ1-6 and V is TRBV28; TRBD1 matches 8 bases. The CDR3 spans 16 residues. J was trimmed by 10 bases and V by 2 bases; bases with no gene match: 10. The V gene's germline CDR1 is MDHEN and CDR2 SYDVKM.

Ten or more counts support this clonotype. The V call is TRBV11-2, the J call TRBJ2-1; possibly TRBD1 for D (6 bases). Germline loops: CDR1 SGHAT, CDR2 FQNNGV. This CDR3 has 15 amino acids. Trimming stripped 2 bases from V and 9 bases from J, with 17 bases between. CDR3 nucleotides: TGTGCCAGCAGCTTAAGCGGTTGGGGGCGAGGTGAGCAGTTCTTC. It specifies CASSLSGWGRGEQFF.

This clonotype was counted between two and nine times. The genes are TRBV5-5 and TRBJ2-1, with 9 nucleotides matching TRBD2. Unmatched junction bases numbered 8, after V lost 5 bases and J lost 8 bases. This CDR3 contains 14 residues. Germline loops: CDR1 SGHKS, CDR2 YYEKEE (reference sequence). In DNA form, the CDR3 reads TGTGCCAGCAGGCCGGGACTAGCTTACGATGAGCAGTTCTTC. This codes for CASRPGLAYDEQFF.

V is TRBV28 and J is TRBJ1-5; D ambiguous. The CDR3 contains 15 residues. From germline, CDR1 is MDHEN and CDR2 SYDVKM. V dropped 0 bases and J dropped 2 bases, with 8 bases sitting between them. The CDR3 region has the DNA TGTGCCAGCAGTTTATGGAGCCCTGGCAATCAGCCCCAGCATTTT. Protein: CASSLWSPGNQPQHF.

In this sample, this clonotype turned up a few times. The genes are TRBV7-6 and TRBJ2-1, with D perhaps assigned TRBD1 or TRBD2 (5 bases each). Looked up from germline, CDR1 is SGHVS and CDR2 is FNYEAQ. Trimming shortened V by 5 bases and J by 12 bases, and 14 bases separated the two germline ends. The CDR3 is made up of 12 amino acids. The CDR3 DNA reads TGTGCCAGCAGCCATCCCGGGACCGGGCAGTTCTTC. This encodes CASSHPGTGQFF.

About this clonotype: Possible read error: a much larger clone is one base away. The V and J genes are TRBV2 and TRBJ2-1; D ambiguous. V lost 0 bases and J lost 15, with 12 bases in between. This CDR3 has 12 amino acids. The germline gives CDR1 SNHLY, CDR2 FYNNEI. DNA of the CDR3: TGTGCCAGCAGTGAAGCTGCCCGGCCTCTGTTCTTC. Its translation: CASSEAARPLFF.

The chain joins TRBV5-1 to TRBJ2-2; 7 bases agree with TRBD1. Germline CDR1 and CDR2: SGHRS and YFSETQ. This CDR3 is built from 17 residues. Trimming at V came to 2 bases and at J to 0 bases, leaving 7 bases not matched to a gene. The CDR3 DNA follows: TGCGCCAGCAGCTTAGACGGGACAGCCTCGAACACCGGGGAGCTGTTTTTT. It is translated as CASSLDGTASNTGELFF.

This clonotype was detected many times. The chain couples TRBV20-1 to TRBJ2-1; 7 bases fit TRBD2. Losses at the gene ends were 6 bases for V and 5 bases for J; bases not matched to a gene: 4. This CDR3 region has 12 residues. Germline assignment: CDR1 DFQATT and CDR2 SNEGSKA (reference sequence). CDR3 coding DNA: TGCAGTGCCCCGGGACTACACAATGAGCAGTTCTTC. Protein product: CSAPGLHNEQFF.

The chain recombines TRBV4-2 with TRBJ2-7, with D possibly TRBD2 on 6 matching bases. Germline-derived CDR1 and CDR2 are LGHNA and YNFKEQ. The CDR3 contains 15 residues. V lost 4 bases to trimming and J lost 0 bases, with 13 bases between them. CDR3 residues: CASSLERAPSYEQYF. In nucleotides, the CDR3 is TGTGCCAGCAGCCTGGAGCGGGCCCCCTCCTACGAGCAGTACTTC.

This clonotype was detected only a few times. This chain links TRBV6-5 with TRBJ2-5; 7 positions match TRBD2. Germline CDR1 MNHEY, CDR2 SVGAGI. This CDR3 has 14 amino acids. V dropped 6 bases and J dropped 7; count of bases not matched to a gene: 11. CDR3 loop: CASRTGTKLGTQYF. As DNA, the CDR3 is TGTGCCAGCAGGACCGGGACTAAGTTAGGGACCCAGTACTTC.

The table lists this clonotype with many counts. The genes are TRBV5-1 and TRBJ1-1; no reliable D call. CDR3 length: 14 residues. V shed 0 bases and J shed 5 bases, with 11 bases lying between them. Germline V gives CDR1 SGHRS, CDR2 YFSETQ. CDR3: CASSLESSRTEAFF. CDR3 bases: TGCGCCAGCAGCTTGGAATCTTCTAGAACTGAAGCTTTCTTT.

The chain joins TRBV6-6 to TRBJ2-1; a weak D match, TRBD1 (6 bases). Trimming removed 2 bases from V and 8 bases from J, with 16 bases in between. This CDR3 is 15 amino acids long. Germline V gene sequence: CDR1 MNHNY, CDR2 SVGAGI (reference sequence). CDR3 residues: CASSYHTGYGDEQFF. The CDR3 DNA follows: TGTGCCAGCAGTTACCATACAGGGTACGGAGATGAGCAGTTCTTC.